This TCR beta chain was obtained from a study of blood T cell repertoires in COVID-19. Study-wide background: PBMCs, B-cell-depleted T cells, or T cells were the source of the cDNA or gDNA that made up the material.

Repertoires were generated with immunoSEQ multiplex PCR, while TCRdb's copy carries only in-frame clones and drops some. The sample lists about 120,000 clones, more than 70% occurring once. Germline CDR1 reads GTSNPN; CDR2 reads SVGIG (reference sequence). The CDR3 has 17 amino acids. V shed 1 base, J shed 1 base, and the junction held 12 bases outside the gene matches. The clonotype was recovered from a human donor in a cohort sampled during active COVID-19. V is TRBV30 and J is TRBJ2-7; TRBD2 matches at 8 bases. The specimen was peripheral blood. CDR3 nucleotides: TGTGCCTGGAGTGCCCCCCATATTAGCGGGGCATCCTACGAGCAGTACTTC. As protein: CAWSAPHISGASYEQYF.